These T cell receptor beta chains were read from a single sample in a study of beta chain features in type 1 diabetes. TCRdb keeps only in-frame clones here, not all; method: immunoSEQ multiplex PCR. The sample includes roughly 140,000 clones, less than 8.5% of them seen just once. Sequenced input: central memory CD4+ T cells from blood. The origin of the receptors is a woman in her twenties or thirties in good health. CDR3s include the opening cysteine and the closing phenylalanine or tryptophan. The D gene is left open where the match is weak. A clone size is listed for some rows: how often the clone was seen (once, few, many), or a class if it is expanded.

TGTGCCAGCAGTTCCCCGGGACAGGGGCCCTACGAGCAGTACTTC	CASSSPGQGPYEQYF	TRBJ2-7	NA	TRBV28	TRBD1
TGTGCCAGTGGACTAGCGGGCCTCACCGGGGAGCTGTTTTTT	CASGLAGLTGELFF	TRBJ2-2	few	TRBV4-2	TRBD2
TGTGCCATCAGTGAAGGCGGGGTTATTCAGACGCAGTATTTT	CAISEGGVIQTQYF	TRBJ2-3	NA	TRBV10-3	NA
TGTGCCAGCAGTCGGCACAGCTCTGGGGCCAACGTCCTGACTTTC	CASSRHSSGANVLTF	TRBJ2-6	few	TRBV28	NA
TGTGCCAGTAGTATAGCGACCGGGACTAGCGGAACCCACCGGGAGCTGTTTTTT	CASSIATGTSGTHRELFF	TRBJ2-2	NA	TRBV19	TRBD2
TGTGCCAGCAGCTCTGCCCAGAGACAAAAGAACACTGAAGCTTTCTTT	CASSSAQRQKNTEAFF	TRBJ1-1	NA	TRBV11-2	NA
TGTGCCAGCAGTGTCCTATCGGGGATCTATGGCTACACCTTC	CASSVLSGIYGYTF	TRBJ1-2	NA	TRBV6-1	NA
TGCAGCGTTGATTCGGGAGGGCCCAATGAGCAGTTCTTC	CSVDSGGPNEQFF	TRBJ2-1	NA	TRBV29-1	TRBD2
TGCAGCGCCGGGACTACCTCCTACAATGAGCAGTTCTTC	CSAGTTSYNEQFF	TRBJ2-1	many	TRBV29-1	TRBD2
TGTGCCAGCAGCTTAGCGGTACAGGGGACCTACGAGCAGTACTTC	CASSLAVQGTYEQYF	TRBJ2-7	few	TRBV11-2	TRBD1
TGCGCCAGCAGCTTGACGGGGGGACGAGAGCAGTACTTC	CASSLTGGREQYF	TRBJ2-7	few	TRBV5-1	TRBD2
TGTGCCAGCAGTGCCTCTCCGGGACAGAGAATTGAAAAACTGTTTTTT	CASSASPGQRIEKLFF	TRBJ1-4	NA	TRBV6-6	TRBD1
TGTGCCAGCAGCTTGAACAGGGGGCTGGGCACTGAAGCTTTCTTT	CASSLNRGLGTEAFF	TRBJ1-1	many	TRBV5-4	TRBD1
TGTGCCAGCTCACTCACGTACGGAGATACGCAGTATTTT	CASSLTYGDTQYF	TRBJ2-3	NA	TRBV18	NA
TGTGCCACCAGACCCCAGGGACTTTACAATGAGCAGTTCTTC	CATRPQGLYNEQFF	TRBJ2-1	many	TRBV15	NA
TGCGCCAGCAGCTCGGGGTACGCCCCCGGGGAGCTGTTTTTT	CASSSGYAPGELFF	TRBJ2-2	few	TRBV5-1	NA
TGTGCCAGCAGTTCCGGACAGAGCACAGATACGCAGTATTTT	CASSSGQSTDTQYF	TRBJ2-3	few	TRBV28	NA
TGTGCCAGCCTTATCTTCGGACTAGCGGGAGTGCTGAACACCGGGGAGCTGTTTTTT	CASLIFGLAGVLNTGELFF	TRBJ2-2	NA	TRBV27	TRBD2
TGTGCCAGCAGCTTACAGGGGCGGCAGCCCCAGCATTTT	CASSLQGRQPQHF	TRBJ1-5	NA	TRBV7-8	NA
TGTGCCAGCAGTCCAACGGGTGGCTATGGCTACACCTTC	CASSPTGGYGYTF	TRBJ1-2	few	TRBV27	NA
TGTGCCAGCAGTAACCGGGATCTCTACACCTTC	CASSNRDLYTF	TRBJ1-2	NA	TRBV2	NA
TGTGCCAGCAGCCGCTACCAGATAGGAGGGGGCAGCTATGGCTACACCTTC	CASSRYQIGGGSYGYTF	TRBJ1-2	many	TRBV7-8	TRBD1
TGTGCCAGCAGCTTAGTAGGGACCGGGACTAGCGGGCAGTCCTACGAGCAGTACTTC	CASSLVGTGTSGQSYEQYF	TRBJ2-7	few	TRBV7-2	TRBD2
TGTGCCAGCAGCTTACAGGGCGAGCAGTACTTC	CASSLQGEQYF	TRBJ2-7	NA	TRBV13	NA
TGTGCCAGCAAGACAGGGCGGGCGGAGACCCAGTACTTC	CASKTGRAETQYF	TRBJ2-5	few	TRBV7-8	TRBD1
TGCGCCAGCAGCTTAGCCAGCGGGCGCTTGGAGACCCAGTACTTC	CASSLASGRLETQYF	TRBJ2-5	NA	TRBV5-1	NA
TGTGCCAGCAGCCAAGGGGTTTATCGTAACTATGGCTACACCTTC	CASSQGVYRNYGYTF	TRBJ1-2	few	TRBV5-4	NA
TGCGCCAGCAGCCAAGATCGTCACAGGGCTTGGGGGGCCAACGTCCTGACTTTC	CASSQDRHRAWGANVLTF	TRBJ2-6	many	TRBV4-3	NA
TGCGCCAGCAGCTTGAGATCCGCCGGCCAAGAGACCCAGTACTTC	CASSLRSAGQETQYF	TRBJ2-5	NA	TRBV5-1	NA
TGTGCCAGCAGCTTATCCCCCCTCACGACGGGAGATACGCAGTATTTT	CASSLSPLTTGDTQYF	TRBJ2-3	NA	TRBV7-2	NA